This T cell receptor (beta chain) was sequenced for a study of regulatory T cells in long-lasting Graves disease (dated by TCRdb to the early 2020s). Background for the entire study: In the newly diagnosed Graves' disease group, patients had been taking antithyroid drugs for less than 3 months. This study used TCR sequencing and RNA sequencing of peripheral blood to compare persistent Graves' disease patients against newly diagnosed Graves' disease patients. The study was conducted in China and was registered as a clinical trial. TCR sequencing covered some 13 persistent and 20 or so newly diagnosed Graves' disease patients, around 35 samples in total. Here is what the overall study found, with its caveats: Sequencing and analysis were limited to the TCR beta chain. The small sample size was acknowledged by the authors as a limitation that may reduce accuracy. Persistent disease showed preferential use of TRBV28, TRBJ1-2 and TRBJ2-5, whereas newly diagnosed disease favored TRBV20-1 and TRBJ2-1. Because the primary lesion, thyroid tissue, could not be accessed, the study looked at peripheral blood alone. Persistent patients shared more public clonotypes among themselves (2,741) than newly diagnosed patients did (over 900). Persistent Graves' disease patients showed lower TCR Shannon entropy and fewer highly expanded clones than newly diagnosed patients, suggesting clonal expansion.

V and J are truncated by 5 bases and 0 bases respectively, leaving an intervening sequence of 11 bases. Reading from cysteine to phenylalanine, the CDR3 counts 14 amino acids. The DNA shown is the 42-base CDR3, in frame from base 1. CDR1 and CDR2 are read off the germline V gene as MNHNS and SASEGT. This clonotype was seen repeatedly, ten times or more. Its antigen remains undetermined. Base qualities are not recorded, but no much larger clone differs from it by a single base. Read against the paper, the sample's time point label means: newly diagnosed GD, antithyroid drugs for less than 3 months. For both TCR sequencing and RNA sequencing, RNA was extracted from PBMCs using TRIzol. Graves' disease was diagnosed according to American Thyroid Association guidelines. Recruitment of patients was carried out at an endocrinology department in Xi'an, China. Each patient gave roughly 8.4 milliliters of peripheral blood, collected in an EDTA anticoagulant tube. Ficoll Paque Plus density gradient separation was used to isolate PBMCs, and no additional T cell sorting was done. An Agilent 2100 Bioanalyzer and agarose gel were used to assess RNA quality, and a NanoDrop 2000 was used to measure RNA concentration.

To prepare the library, multiplex PCR was applied. TCRdb names Illumina HiSeq 4000 as the instrument used. iRepertoire HTBI primers and Arm-PCR amplification of CDR3 regions were used to construct TCR beta libraries. PCR products were gel purified before sequencing. From the authors' description of their analysis: A total of roughly 67 TRBV and under 15 TRBJ segments were identified across samples and were used for gene usage analysis of CDR3 amino acid clonotypes. COPE and FqMerger were used to merge the filtered high-quality paired reads into contigs. BLAST was used to align contigs to the IMGT TRBV, TRBD and TRBJ reference genes, and CDR3 was defined following IMGT. Any clonotype with a frequency above 0.1% was classified as a highly expanded clone. Repertoire diversity was measured by Shannon entropy, and V-J evenness by the Gini coefficient. Public clonotypes were defined as clonotypes shared by more than one individual. TCRdb handled the public reads itself, with Q25 trimming in fastp and clone calling in MiXCR, and kept productive beta chains. Entries are consolidated by CDR3 protein sequence, retaining the most common genes and DNA. The V and J calls were not made by the authors but by TCRdb's processing. Present in this sample are around 250,000 distinct CDR3 sequences, about 18% of which were seen just once. In total, the top ten clones hold 14% of the sample.

This same sample was also taken into another study, of T cells in Graves' hyperthyroidism and ophthalmopathy. As the second paper documents: Stable Graves' hyperthyroidism was defined as the absence of progression to ophthalmopathy over 18 months of follow-up. The hyperthyroidism patients were between 18 and 65 years old and newly diagnosed, with a disease duration of less than 2 months. The study excluded patients with uncontrolled infections, other autoimmune diseases, pregnancy or lactation. Clinical symptoms, serum thyroxine and TRAb, thyroid ultrasound, and orbital computed tomography formed the basis for the diagnoses. The first round of RT-PCR for the TCR CDR3 was performed with the HTBI primer set and the Qiagen OneStep RT-PCR kit. Most expanded thyroid clonotypes (frequency above 0.001) were also detected in blood, a finding suggesting that blood repertoires may reflect thyroid immune responses. In cross-validation, a model built on a 13 V-J signature told ophthalmopathy apart from stable hyperthyroidism with 87.88% sensitivity and approximately 81% specificity, and in testing the same model reached 80%/75%. In validation, progression to ophthalmopathy was predicted by the model with 65% to 71% sensitivity and about 72% specificity, a median of roughly 6.4 months before onset. To identify distinguishing TCR V-J signatures, a discovery cohort of 90 to 100 patients was used, comprising 43 with Graves' ophthalmopathy and under 60 with stable Graves' hyperthyroidism. An independent validation cohort of fewer than 20 hyperthyroidism patients and over 15 patients who later progressed to ophthalmopathy tested prospective prediction of ophthalmopathy. For training and testing, the 100 or so patients in the discovery cohort were randomly divided in a 7:3 ratio. The study also compared thyroid tissue and blood T-cell repertoires from roughly 6 Graves' hyperthyroidism patients. Once sampling was done, hyperthyroidism patients were given methimazole at a starting dose of 30 mg daily, whereas ophthalmopathy patients were given high-dose intravenous methylprednisolone. Libraries were constructed in a second round of multiplex PCR, after which size selection and purification were carried out. Paired-end sequencing of the libraries was performed with 100 bp reads on an Illumina HiSeq2000. SOAPnuke was used to process the raw data, throwing out any read that contained adapters or uncalled bases, had a mean Phred below 15, or lacked an exact constant-primer or identifier match. High-quality paired reads were merged using COPE v1.2.5, and each unique nucleotide sequence was defined as a clonotype. MiTCR v1.1 was used to align the clonotypes against IMGT TRBV, TRBD and TRBJ reference segments. Only V-J combinations with frequency above 0.0001, covering 99.2% of repertoires, were analysed. The TCS score was defined as the ratio of F50 (clonal expansion) to E x V (chaos), calculated using BLOSUM62-based TCRdist between CDR3 peptides within each V-J. Welch's t-statistics and random forest reduced roughly 500 V-J features to 13, which were used in a naive Bayes classifier (R e1071). No statistical method was used to set the sample size in advance, and investigators knew the group allocation. The paper describes TCR Vbeta CDR3 sequencing of 140 or so peripheral blood samples, made up of some 42 ophthalmopathy patients, some 76 hyperthyroidism patients and 17 progressor patients.

Sequenced material: peripheral blood mononuclear cells (PBMCs), taken at new diagnosis, from a patient treated with antithyroid drugs. The chain is assembled from TRBV6-1 and TRBJ2-7, with a weak D call of TRBD1 (6 bases match). This TCR was sampled from a woman aged 25 to 39 with Graves disease. Donor details come from another sample of the same person, matched by shared clones. The nucleotide sequence is given as TGTGCCAGCAGTACAAGGGGGTACTCCTACGAGCAGTACTTC. Its product reads: CASSTRGYSYEQYF.